This entry lists 4 T cell receptor beta chains sequenced from one sample in a study of cytomegalovirus exposure and HLA in healthy donors. Primers for the PCR totalled 60 Vbeta and 13 Jbeta. TCRdb keeps only in-frame clones here, not all; method: immunoSEQ multiplex PCR. The repertoire consists of 65,000 to 70,000 clones, with around 68% occurring once and the leading ten covering 9.5% to 12%. Input material: PBMCs. All receptors come from a woman under 40 in good health and CMV-seronegative.

This clone was seen only a few times. This chain uses TRBV5-6 with TRBJ2-6; the D gene is possibly TRBD1 (6 bases). The ends were cut back, 6 bases at V and 3 bases at J, with 13 bases in the middle. Germline V CDR1 and CDR2: SGHDT, YYEEEE. The length of the CDR3 is 15 residues. CDR3 coding DNA: TGTGCCAGCATCACAGGACAGTATGGGGCCAACGTCCTGACTTTC. As protein: CASITGQYGANVLTF.

The chain is built from TRBV7-6 and TRBJ2-7; TRBD1 aligns across 9 bases. There are 14 residues in the CDR3. With V trimmed by 5 bases and J by 3 bases, 5 bases remained unmatched. Germline V CDR1 and CDR2: SGHVS, FNYEAQ. The CDR3, as DNA: TGTGCCAGCAGCACGGACAGGGGTTTCTACGAGCAGTACTTC. Amino acid sequence: CASSTDRGFYEQYF.

This chain links TRBV6-5 with TRBJ2-7, with 7 nucleotides matching TRBD1. CDR1 and CDR2 (germline): MNHEY, SVGAGI. The V and J ends lost 5 bases and 2 bases, in that order; junction bases with no gene match: 9. The CDR3 is 15 residues long. CDR3 DNA sequence: TGTGCCAGCAGTAGATGGGAGAGGGGGCCCTACGAGCAGTACTTC. This codes for CASSRWERGPYEQYF.

V is TRBV4-2 and J is TRBJ1-6, with TRBD1 matching 7 bases. The V segment lost 8 bases and the J segment 0 bases; nucleotides outside the gene matches: 1. Per germline, CDR1 LGHNA and CDR2 YNFKEQ. This CDR3 has 14 amino acids. Written as DNA, the CDR3 is TGTGCCAGCGGGGACAGCTCCTATAATTCACCCCTCCACTTT. Its translation: CASGDSSYNSPLHF.